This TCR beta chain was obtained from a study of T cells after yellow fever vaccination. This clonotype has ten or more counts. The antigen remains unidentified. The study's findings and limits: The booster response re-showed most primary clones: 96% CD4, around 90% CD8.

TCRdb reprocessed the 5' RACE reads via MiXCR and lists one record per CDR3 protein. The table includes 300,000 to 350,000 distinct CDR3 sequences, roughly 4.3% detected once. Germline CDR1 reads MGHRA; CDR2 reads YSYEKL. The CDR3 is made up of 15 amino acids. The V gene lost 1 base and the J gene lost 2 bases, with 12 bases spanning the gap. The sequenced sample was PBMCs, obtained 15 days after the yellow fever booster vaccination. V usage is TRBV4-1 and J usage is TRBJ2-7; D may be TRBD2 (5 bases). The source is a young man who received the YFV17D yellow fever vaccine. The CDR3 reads CASSQGREAAYEQYF. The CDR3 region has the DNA TGCGCCAGCAGCCAAGGACGGGAAGCGGCCTACGAGCAGTACTTC.